The TCR beta chain under discussion was sequenced for a study of monozygotic twins with inflammatory bowel disease. CDR3 length: 13 amino acids. The germline V gene encodes CDR1 SQVTM and CDR2 ANQGSEA. TCRdb derives one entry per CDR3 protein from the 5' RACE reads, leaving out DNA. This sample's table reports 330,000 or so distinct CDR3 sequences. Sequencing input: blood. The TCR was taken from a human donor with ulcerative colitis or Crohn's disease, or a healthy co-twin of an affected twin (not recorded which). The chain links TRBV29-1 to TRBJ2-1. CDR3 sequence reads: CSVEVGLYNEQFF.